Listed below are T cell receptor beta chains from one sample, sequenced in a study of blood T cell repertoires in COVID-19. Clones were read by immunoSEQ multiplex PCR, and TCRdb kept only the in-frame ones, dropping some. The table lists 150,000 to 200,000 clones, 89% of them singletons. Sequencing was performed on peripheral blood. The receptors stem from a man between 18 and 35 years old who had recovered from COVID-19. CDR3s include the opening cysteine and the closing phenylalanine or tryptophan. The D gene is left open where the match is weak. Rows give clone size only sometimes, using once, few, many, or a class for an expanded clone.

TGCGCCAGCCGAAGTGAAGCGTGGGACGAGCAGTACTTC,CASRSEAWDEQYF,TRBV5-1,.,TRBJ2-7,.
TGTGCCAGCAGCTTGCTAGCGGCACAAGAGACCCAGTACTTC,CASSLLAAQETQYF,TRBV5-8,once,TRBJ2-5,TRBD2
TGTGCCAGCAGCTTGACAGACTACAATGAGCAGTTCTTC,CASSLTDYNEQFF,TRBV5-5,once,TRBJ2-1,.
TGTGCCAGCAGCACGACAGCCAACGTCCTGACTTTC,CASSTTANVLTF,TRBV5-8,.,TRBJ2-6,.
TGTGCCAGCAGCTTGTTCGACACCATATATTTT,CASSLFDTIYF,TRBV5-6,.,TRBJ1-3,.
TGTGCCAGCCATTGGCCGGAGATCACTAATTCACCCCTCCACTTT,CASHWPEITNSPLHF,TRBV6-5,.,TRBJ1-6,.
TGCGCCAGCAGCTTGGAGGGGGTGCGGGCCAAAAACATTCAGTACTTC,CASSLEGVRAKNIQYF,TRBV5-1,.,TRBJ2-4,.
TGCGCCAGCAGTCCTTCAGGTTATAGCAATCAGCCCCAGCATTTT,CASSPSGYSNQPQHF,TRBV10-2,.,TRBJ1-5,.
TGTGCCAGCAGCTTAGGGGACTCTCACTATGGCTACACCTTC,CASSLGDSHYGYTF,TRBV11-1,.,TRBJ1-2,.
TGTGCCAGCAGCTTAGACCGGGTCTCCGAGCAGTACTTC,CASSLDRVSEQYF,TRBV11-2,.,TRBJ2-7,.
TGTGCCAGCAGCGGCCCGCCGCGGCAGCCGACCTATGGCTACACCTTC,CASSGPPRQPTYGYTF,TRBV25-1,.,TRBJ1-2,.
TGTGCCAGCAGCTCGGGACAGGGCGGTGAAAAACTGTTTTTT,CASSSGQGGEKLFF,TRBV7-9,few,TRBJ1-4,TRBD1